Listed here is a single T cell receptor (beta chain). Germline V gene lookup returns CDR1 LGHNA and CDR2 YSLEER. Trimming shortened V by 4 bases and J by 5 bases, and 20 bases separated the two germline ends. The CDR3 length is 16 residues. The assay was immunoSEQ multiplex PCR, and TCRdb's table has in-frame clones only and misses some. This sample carries around 140,000 clones, 75% to 90% of them seen once, and the ten largest clones take roughly 3.8%. The sample comes from a study of blood T cell repertoires in COVID-19. Looking at the study overall: From T cells, B-cell-depleted T cells, or PBMCs came the material, which was cDNA or gDNA.

Individuals drawn from around 25 US areas were about 18 to 95 years old. In assigning cohorts, the study relied on participant-reported clinical history. The sequence was obtained from a man aged 50-59 years in a cohort exposed to, infected with or recovered from COVID-19 (not recorded which). Sample: PBMCs or T cells enriched from blood (not recorded which). The chain couples TRBV4-3 to TRBJ2-5; tentatively, D is TRBD2 (6 bases). The CDR3 sequence is CASSPLLRGSQETQYF. The CDR3 nucleotides read TGCGCCAGCAGCCCACTCCTTCGGGGGAGTCAGGAGACCCAGTACTTC.